Included here is one T cell receptor beta chain sequence, with context. The sample originates from a study of blood T cell repertoires in COVID-19. On the study more broadly: Material from acute and convalescent COVID-19 was sourced from the United States, Italy and Spain.

Repertoires were generated with immunoSEQ multiplex PCR, while TCRdb's copy carries only in-frame clones and drops some. The repertoire holds over 100,000 clones, with roughly 83% as singletons. Germline CDR1 and CDR2: SNHLY and FYNNEI. This CDR3 has 14 amino acids. Trimming took off 8 bases at V and 8 bases at J, with 19 bases between the two ends. Sequenced input: peripheral blood. The clonotype comes from a woman over 75 with acute or convalescent COVID-19. The chain joins TRBV2 to TRBJ2-1, with D possibly matching TRBD2 (5 bases). The CDR3 DNA follows: TGTGCCAGCGGTGTGGAGCGGCTCGCAGATGAGCAGTTCTTC. Its protein is CASGVERLADEQFF.